This is a list of T cell receptor beta chains from one sample in a study of cytomegalovirus exposure and HLA in healthy donors. Sequencing used immunoSEQ multiplex PCR; TCRdb keeps in-frame clones, though not all of them. The sample carries some 140,000 clones, roughly four fifths recorded once. The material sequenced was PBMCs. The receptors come from a man aged 25-40 years in good health and CMV-seronegative. CDR3s include the opening cysteine and the closing phenylalanine or tryptophan. Fields, in order: CDR3 length, D gene, clone size, V gene, J gene, CDR3 DNA, CDR3 protein. A D gene is named only where the DNA matches it firmly. Size tells how often a clone was seen (once, few, many) or the class of an expanded clone, and some rows leave it out.

14	.	.	TRBV5-1	TRBJ2-5	TGCGCCAGCAGCGCCGGGACAATAAAAGAGACCCAGTACTTC	CASSAGTIKETQYF
14	TRBD2	few	TRBV6-6	TRBJ2-1	TGTGCCAGCAGTTACGGGACTAGTAACAATGAGCAGTTCTTC	CASSYGTSNNEQFF
14	TRBD1	.	TRBV7-3	TRBJ2-3	TGTGCCAGCAGCTCTGGACAGGGGGCGGATACGCAGTATTTT	CASSSGQGADTQYF
14	.	once	TRBV6-5	TRBJ2-7	TGTGCCAGCAGCTTACGCAGGGCGAAGAACGAGCAGTACTTC	CASSLRRAKNEQYF
17	TRBD2	.	TRBV9	TRBJ2-1	TGTGCCAGCAGCGCAGGACTAGCGGGGGGAAACTACAATGAGCAGTTCTTC	CASSAGLAGGNYNEQFF
15	.	.	TRBV9	TRBJ2-7	TGTGCCAGCAGCGTCTCTGTCGAGCACTCGTACGAGCAGTACTTC	CASSVSVEHSYEQYF
12	.	.	TRBV5-4	TRBJ2-7	TGTGCCCGCAGCTACGCAAACTACGAGCAGTACTTC	CARSYANYEQYF
12	TRBD1	.	TRBV30	TRBJ1-1	TGTGCCGGGGGAACAGGGGGTATTGAAGCTTTCTTT	CAGGTGGIEAFF
16	.	.	TRBV4-3	TRBJ1-4	TGCGCCAGCAGCCAAGATCGGGTGGGAGCGGGCGAAAAACTGTTTTTT	CASSQDRVGAGEKLFF
14	.	once	TRBV5-6	TRBJ2-7	TGTGCCAGCAGCGACGGTATGAGGCCCTACGAGCAGTACTTC	CASSDGMRPYEQYF
15	.	.	TRBV9	TRBJ2-7	TGTGCCAGCAGCGTAGGAGCTTCCCTTTCCTACGAGCAGTACTTC	CASSVGASLSYEQYF
16	.	.	TRBV4-3	TRBJ2-1	TGCGCCAGCAGCCAGGTACAGGGGGGGTCCTACAATGAGCAGTTCTTC	CASSQVQGGSYNEQFF
14	TRBD1	.	TRBV6-5	TRBJ2-7	TGTGCCAGCAGCAGACAGGGAAGCTCCTACGAGCAGTACTTC	CASSRQGSSYEQYF
14	.	.	TRBV7-9	TRBJ2-3	TGTGCCAGCAGTTACACGGGAGTAGAAGATACGCAGTATTTT	CASSYTGVEDTQYF
14	.	.	TRBV27	TRBJ2-3	TGTGCCAGCAGTTTAGGTGGCGGGGGCGATACGCAGTATTTT	CASSLGGGGDTQYF
14	TRBD1	few	TRBV2	TRBJ1-4	TGTGCCAGCAAAATGGACAGGGCGAATGAAAAACTGTTTTTT	CASKMDRANEKLFF
11	.	.	TRBV6-5	TRBJ2-3	TGTGCCAGCAGTTACAGCGATACGCAGTATTTT	CASSYSDTQYF
15	.	.	TRBV14	TRBJ1-3	TGTGCCAGCAGCCAAGTGGGCGTTTCTGGAAACACCATATATTTT	CASSQVGVSGNTIYF
16	.	.	TRBV6-5	TRBJ2-7	TGTGCCAGCAGTTACTCGCGGGCCTCGACTACCTACGAGCAGTACTTC	CASSYSRASTTYEQYF
14	TRBD1	once	TRBV19	TRBJ1-5	TGTGCCAGTAGTATTACAGGGGGGCTACAGCCCCAGCATTTT	CASSITGGLQPQHF
16	TRBD2	.	TRBV25-1	TRBJ2-3	TGTGCCAGCGCCAGACCGACTAGCGGGAGCACAGATACGCAGTATTTT	CASARPTSGSTDTQYF
14	.	.	TRBV11-1	TRBJ2-3	TGTGCCAGCAGTAGAGGACTAAACACAGATACGCAGTATTTT	CASSRGLNTDTQYF
13	.	.	TRBV19	TRBJ1-1	TGTGCCAGTAGTATAGCCCGGTTAACTGAAGCTTTCTTT	CASSIARLTEAFF
14	TRBD2	.	TRBV4-1	TRBJ2-3	TGCGCCAGCCGGTGGACTAGCGACACAGATACGCAGTATTTT	CASRWTSDTDTQYF
14	.	.	TRBV9	TRBJ2-5	TGTGCCAGCAGCGTAAGGAGTTCCCAAGAGACCCAGTACTTC	CASSVRSSQETQYF
13	.	.	TRBV27	TRBJ1-1	TGTGCCAGCTCCTCTGTACGAGACACTGAAGCTTTCTTT	CASSSVRDTEAFF
14	.	.	TRBV29-1	TRBJ2-7	TGCAGCGTTACGAGGCCCCCCAACTCCTACGAGCAGTACTTC	CSVTRPPNSYEQYF
10	.	.	TRBV20-1	TRBJ1-4	TGCAGTGCGGAGAGGGAAAAACTGTTTTTT	CSAEREKLFF
11	TRBD2	few	TRBV20-1	TRBJ2-7	TGCAGCCTAGCGGTAGCCTACGAGCAGTACTTC	CSLAVAYEQYF
16	TRBD2	.	TRBV5-1	TRBJ2-1	TGCGCCAGCAGCTTGGCTAGCGGGAGTGTATACAATGAGCAGTTCTTC	CASSLASGSVYNEQFF
14	TRBD1	.	TRBV19	TRBJ1-2	TGTGCCAGTAGTATGGGGACAGGGCGCTATGGCTACACCTTC	CASSMGTGRYGYTF
15	.	.	TRBV5-6	TRBJ2-5	TGTGCCAGCAGCCGCCAACAGGGTTCGGTGGAGACCCAGTACTTC	CASSRQQGSVETQYF
15	.	.	TRBV7-2	TRBJ1-2	TGTGCCAGCAGCTTAGCGGGAGCGGACCGCTATGGCTACACCTTC	CASSLAGADRYGYTF
13	.	.	TRBV6-5	TRBJ1-2	TGTGCCAGCAGAAACCCCGAGAACTATGGCTACACCTTC	CASRNPENYGYTF
14	.	.	TRBV27	TRBJ1-1	TGTGCCAGCAGTCCCCGTTTTGGGGGGACTGAAGCTTTCTTT	CASSPRFGGTEAFF
12	.	.	TRBV28	TRBJ2-1	TGTGCCAGCAGGGCCCCCTACAATGAGCAGTTCTTC	CASRAPYNEQFF
15	TRBD1	.	TRBV19	TRBJ2-7	TGTGCCAGTAGTAGCTCCGGGACAGGGAGAGACGAGCAGTACTTC	CASSSSGTGRDEQYF
15	.	.	TRBV6-1	TRBJ2-4	TGTGCCAGCAGTGAAACTCGGGGGGCAGGGGACATTCAGTACTTC	CASSETRGAGDIQYF
12	.	few	TRBV29-1	TRBJ1-1	TGCAGGGTAGGGGGGGGTGACACTGAAGCTTTCTTT	CRVGGGDTEAFF
17	TRBD2	.	TRBV9	TRBJ2-3	TGTGCCAGCAGCGAGGGACTAGCGGGGGATAGCACAGATACGCAGTATTTT	CASSEGLAGDSTDTQYF
17	.	few	TRBV7-9	TRBJ1-2	TGTGCCAGCAGCTTAATGGGTGGGGGCATGGGCAACTATGGCTACACCTTC	CASSLMGGGMGNYGYTF
13	.	.	TRBV5-1	TRBJ1-1	TGCGCCAGCAGCTCGACAGGTAACACTGAAGCTTTCTTT	CASSSTGNTEAFF
14	TRBD2	.	TRBV6-1	TRBJ2-7	TGTGCCAGCTCCTCCGGGACTAGCGTCAACGAGCAGTACTTC	CASSSGTSVNEQYF
13	.	few	TRBV14	TRBJ1-4	TGTGCCAGCAGCCAAGTCCAGAATGAAAAACTGTTTTTT	CASSQVQNEKLFF
19	TRBD1	.	TRBV7-9	TRBJ2-6	TGTGCCAGCAGCTTAAAGGCGACAGGGGGAGTAACTGGGGCCAACGTCCTGACTTTC	CASSLKATGGVTGANVLTF
16	.	.	TRBV27	TRBJ2-7	TGTGCCAGCAGTTTATCGGTTGGACAACTGGCCTACGAGCAGTACTTC	CASSLSVGQLAYEQYF
18	TRBD2	.	TRBV5-4	TRBJ2-3	TGTGCCAGCAGCTTGGGTGGGGTCGGGGGGGGAAGCACAGATACGCAGTATTTT	CASSLGGVGGGSTDTQYF
11	.	.	TRBV30	TRBJ2-7	TGTGCCTGGGCAGTAACCTACGAGCAGTACTTC	CAWAVTYEQYF
15	.	.	TRBV5-1	TRBJ2-7	TGCGCCAGCAGCTTGGTGTTGGAGGCAGGCACCTTCATGGACTTC	CASSLVLEAGTFMDF
13	.	.	TRBV25-1	TRBJ2-7	TGTGCCAGCAGTGGGGGGGTGGGCTACGAGCAGTACTTC	CASSGGVGYEQYF